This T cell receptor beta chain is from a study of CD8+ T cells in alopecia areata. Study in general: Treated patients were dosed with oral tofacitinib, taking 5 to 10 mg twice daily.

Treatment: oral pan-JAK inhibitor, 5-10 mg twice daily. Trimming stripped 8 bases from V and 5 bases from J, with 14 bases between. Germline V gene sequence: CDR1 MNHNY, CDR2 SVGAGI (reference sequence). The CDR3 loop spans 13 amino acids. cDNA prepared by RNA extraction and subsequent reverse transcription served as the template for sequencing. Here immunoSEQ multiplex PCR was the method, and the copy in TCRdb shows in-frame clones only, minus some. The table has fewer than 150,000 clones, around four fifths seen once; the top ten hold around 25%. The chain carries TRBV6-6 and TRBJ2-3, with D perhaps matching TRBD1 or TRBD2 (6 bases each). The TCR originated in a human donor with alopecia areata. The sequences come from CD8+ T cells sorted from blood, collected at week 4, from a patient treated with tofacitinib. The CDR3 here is CASSGAMIDTQYF. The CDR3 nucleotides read TGTGCCAGCTCGGGGGCCATGATAGATACGCAGTATTTT.